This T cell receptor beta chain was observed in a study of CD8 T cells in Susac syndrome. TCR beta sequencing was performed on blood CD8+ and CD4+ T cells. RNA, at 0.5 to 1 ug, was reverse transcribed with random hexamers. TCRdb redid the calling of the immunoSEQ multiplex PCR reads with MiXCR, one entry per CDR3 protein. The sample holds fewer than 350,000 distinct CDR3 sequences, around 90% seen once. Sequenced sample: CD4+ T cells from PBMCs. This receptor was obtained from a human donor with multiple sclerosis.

CDR3 nucleotides: TGCGCCAGCAGCCCCTTGGGGCGGGAATATCAAGAGACCCAGTACTTC. Its protein is CASSPLGREYQETQYF. This rearrangement joins TRBV4-1 to TRBJ2-5; tentatively, D is TRBD2 (6 bases). Germline CDR1 reads MGHRA; CDR2 reads YSYEKL. The CDR3 length is 16 residues. The germline V and J ends were trimmed by 4 bases and 2 bases, with 17 bases remaining between them.